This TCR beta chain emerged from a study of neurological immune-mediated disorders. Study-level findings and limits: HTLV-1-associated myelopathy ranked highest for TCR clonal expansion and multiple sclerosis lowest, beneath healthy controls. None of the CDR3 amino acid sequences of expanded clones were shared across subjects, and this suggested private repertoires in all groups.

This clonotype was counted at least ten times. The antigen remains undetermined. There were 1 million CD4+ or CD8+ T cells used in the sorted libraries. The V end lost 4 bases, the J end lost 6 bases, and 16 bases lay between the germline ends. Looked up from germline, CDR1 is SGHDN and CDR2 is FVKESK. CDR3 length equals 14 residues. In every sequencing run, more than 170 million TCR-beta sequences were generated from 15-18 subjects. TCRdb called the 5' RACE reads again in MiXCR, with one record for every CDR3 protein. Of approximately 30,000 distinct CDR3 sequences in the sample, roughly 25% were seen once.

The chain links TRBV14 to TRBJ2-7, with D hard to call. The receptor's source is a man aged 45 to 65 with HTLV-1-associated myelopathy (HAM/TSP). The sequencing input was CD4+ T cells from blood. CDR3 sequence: CASSRHQNSREQYF. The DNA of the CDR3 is TGTGCCAGCAGCCGTCACCAAAATAGTCGCGAGCAGTACTTC. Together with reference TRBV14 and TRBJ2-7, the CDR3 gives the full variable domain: EAGVTQFPSHSVIEKGQTVTLRCDPISGHDNLYWYRRVMGKEIKFLLHFVKESKQDESGMPNNRFLAERTGGTYSTLKVQPAELEDSGVYFCASSRHQNSREQYFGPGTRLTVT.